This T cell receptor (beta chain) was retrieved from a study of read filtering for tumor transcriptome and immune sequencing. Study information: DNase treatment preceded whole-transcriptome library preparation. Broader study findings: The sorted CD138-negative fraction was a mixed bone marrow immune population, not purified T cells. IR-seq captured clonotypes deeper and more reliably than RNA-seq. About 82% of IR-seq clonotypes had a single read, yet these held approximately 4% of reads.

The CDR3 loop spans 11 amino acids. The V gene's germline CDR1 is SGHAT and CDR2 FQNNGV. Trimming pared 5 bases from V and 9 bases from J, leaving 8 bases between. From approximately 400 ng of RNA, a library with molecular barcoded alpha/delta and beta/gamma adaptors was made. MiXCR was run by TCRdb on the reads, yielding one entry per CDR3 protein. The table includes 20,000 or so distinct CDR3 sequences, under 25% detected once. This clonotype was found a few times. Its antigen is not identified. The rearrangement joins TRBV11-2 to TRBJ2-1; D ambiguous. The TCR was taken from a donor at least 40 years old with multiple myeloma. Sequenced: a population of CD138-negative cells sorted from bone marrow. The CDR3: CASSPGPEQFF. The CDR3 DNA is TGTGCCAGCAGCCCCGGACCTGAGCAGTTCTTC.